Listed below are T cell receptor beta chains from one sample, sequenced in a study of metastatic and nonmetastatic thyroid tumors. TCRdb re-called clones from the PCR reads using MiXCR. The profile shows thousands of clones, approximately 22% of them singletons. Sequencing was carried out using tumor tissue. The receptors were sampled from a male donor with papillary thyroid cancer or a benign thyroid nodule (not recorded which). Some clones in this sample may be carry-over from other donors' samples. CDR3s include the opening cysteine and the closing phenylalanine or tryptophan. Size values are once, few and many counts, or a class for expanded clones, and some rows have none.

>TRBJ1-5|15|TRBV19|large
CASRGEGRRNQPQHF
>TRBJ2-3|15|TRBV9|few
CASSPAGTITDTQYF
>TRBJ2-7|16|TRBV28|few
CASSSRPGKHGYEQYF
>TRBJ2-1|12|TRBV30|.
CAWSVIMSEQFF
>TRBJ2-6|17|TRBV19|.
CASSSQTGGTGANVLTF
>TRBJ2-3|16|TRBV6-4|many
CASSDTSGSGGDTQYF
>TRBJ2-7|15|TRBV6-1|medium-sized
CASSEGTMVAYEQYF
>TRBJ2-7|19|TRBV6-6|medium-sized
CASSYSNPLAGGLWDEQYF
>TRBJ1-2|13|TRBV12-3/TRBV12-4|.
CASGDRDSYGYTF
>TRBJ2-1|16|TRBV7-3|many
CASSPTRREGHDEQFF
>TRBJ2-7|15|TRBV12-3/TRBV12-4|.
CASSLRAGGRYEQYF
>TRBJ2-1|14|TRBV29-1|many
CSVEPGLWANEQFF
>TRBJ2-2|16|TRBV12-3/TRBV12-4|few
CASSFNRGIGTGELFF
>TRBJ2-3|15|TRBV12-5|few
CASGFLVGSTDTQYF
>TRBJ1-1|13|TRBV12-3/TRBV12-4|medium-sized
CASSLGGNTEAFF
>TRBJ2-2|14|TRBV20-1|.
CSARAGTFTGELFF
>TRBJ2-7|14|TRBV14|many
CASSPWGGGYEQYF
>TRBJ2-1|14|TRBV2|many
CASKAGPTIGEQFF
>TRBJ2-1|13|TRBV6-4|large
CASQAGGDNEQFF
>TRBJ1-1|12|TRBV28|few
CASTQVSRWAFF
>TRBJ1-1|14|TRBV12-3/TRBV12-4|.
CASSFRVGEVEAFF
>TRBJ1-5|16|TRBV6-1|.
CASRPRGLFSNQPQHF
>TRBJ2-1|15|TRBV5-6|many
CASSGQPGSVDRQFF
>TRBJ1-4|11|TRBV19|few
CASSVSEKLFF
>TRBJ1-5|15|TRBV12-3/TRBV12-4|many
CASNRQVGGNQPQHF
>TRBJ1-1|13|TRBV28|few
CASKGGGRAEAFF
>TRBJ2-5|14|TRBV7-3|many
CASSSGGRAETQYF